This TCR beta chain was recorded in a study of T cell repertoires in cytomegalovirus infection. Findings of the study overall: CMV-specific HLA-C-restricted TCR beta clonotypes dominated the ex vivo response.

V was shortened by 1 base and J by 4 bases, with 10 bases between the two germline ends. Germline V gene data show CDR1 as LNHDA and CDR2 as SQIVND (reference sequence). The CDR3 sequence is 14 residues long. There are a few counts of this clonotype. Its matching antigen is unknown. TCRdb itself ran the reads through MiXCR, one entry per CDR3 protein. Found here are 650,000 to 900,000 distinct CDR3 sequences, 25% to 35% of them singletons; the top ten hold about an eighth. The chain joins TRBV19 to TRBJ1-1; no clear D. The source of this sequence is a human donor in good health (CMV status not recorded). Some clones in this sample may be carry-over from other donors' samples. This material consisted of cultured CD8+ T cells from PBMCs, taken from culture after CMV antigen stimulation. The CDR3 coding sequence is TGTGCCAGTAGTATAGGGATCAGTGGCACTGAAGCTTTCTTT. Its translation: CASSIGISGTEAFF.